This T cell receptor beta chain is drawn from a study of molecular identifiers for immune sequencing clone quantification. Study-level background: In the replicates, RNA derived from around 20,000 or 99,000 naive CD8 cells was divided into five parts, and four were sequenced. Regarding the study as a whole: Clones above 20 RNA copies contained over 97% of effector molecules but under 1% of naive ones. Even with more than 950,000 naive cells present, spiked Jurkat TCR RNA from one cell was reportedly detectable.

From germline, CDR1 is LGHNA and CDR2 YNFKEQ. The CDR3 extends over 18 amino acids. The V end was cut by 4 bases, the J end by 3 bases, with 22 bases between. Naive CD8 T cells were sorted, and the gate applied was CD8+CD4-CCR7+CD45RA+. MiXCR, run by TCRdb on the PCR reads, gives a single entry per CDR3 protein. This table has 7,500 to 9,500 distinct CDR3 sequences, approximately 15% appearing once. This clonotype was counted ten times or more. Antigen specificity is unknown. The TCR was taken from a human donor in good health. Some libraries in this study had Jurkat cell RNA spiked in. Material for sequencing was naive CD8+ T cells from blood, with Jurkat cell RNA spiked in. As to subset: FACS-sorted CD8+CD4-CCR7+CD45RA+ naive T cells. This chain links TRBV4-2 with TRBJ2-1, with D perhaps being TRBD1 or TRBD2 (6 bases each). The CDR3 bases are TGTGCCAGCAGCCTCCCCGGAGGGGGGAGTGCATTCTACAATGAGCAGTTCTTC. Protein product: CASSLPGGGSAFYNEQFF.